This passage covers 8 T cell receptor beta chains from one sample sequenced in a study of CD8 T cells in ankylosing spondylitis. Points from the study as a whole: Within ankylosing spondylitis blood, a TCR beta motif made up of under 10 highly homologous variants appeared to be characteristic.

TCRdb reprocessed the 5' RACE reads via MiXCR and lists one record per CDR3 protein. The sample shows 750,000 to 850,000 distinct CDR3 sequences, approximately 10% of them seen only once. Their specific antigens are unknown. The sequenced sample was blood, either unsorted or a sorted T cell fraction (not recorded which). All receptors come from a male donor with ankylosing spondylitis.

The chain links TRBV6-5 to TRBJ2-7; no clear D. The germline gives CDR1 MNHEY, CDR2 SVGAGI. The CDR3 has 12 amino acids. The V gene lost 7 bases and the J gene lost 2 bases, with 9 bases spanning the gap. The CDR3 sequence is CASTAETYEQYF. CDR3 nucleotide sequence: TGTGCCAGCACGGCGGAAACCTACGAGCAGTACTTC.

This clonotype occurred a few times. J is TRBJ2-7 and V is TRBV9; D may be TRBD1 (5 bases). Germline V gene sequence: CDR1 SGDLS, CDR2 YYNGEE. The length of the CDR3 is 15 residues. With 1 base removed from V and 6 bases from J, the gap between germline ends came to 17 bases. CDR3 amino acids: CASSVQGATVSEQYF. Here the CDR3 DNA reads TGTGCCAGCAGCGTACAGGGCGCCACGGTGAGCGAGCAGTACTTC.

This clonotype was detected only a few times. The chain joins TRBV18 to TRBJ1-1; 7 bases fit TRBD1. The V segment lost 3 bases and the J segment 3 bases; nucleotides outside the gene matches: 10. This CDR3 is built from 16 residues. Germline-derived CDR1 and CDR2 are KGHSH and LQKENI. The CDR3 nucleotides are TGTGCCAGCTCACCGATGGGACAGCCAAAGTACACTGAAGCTTTCTTT. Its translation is CASSPMGQPKYTEAFF.

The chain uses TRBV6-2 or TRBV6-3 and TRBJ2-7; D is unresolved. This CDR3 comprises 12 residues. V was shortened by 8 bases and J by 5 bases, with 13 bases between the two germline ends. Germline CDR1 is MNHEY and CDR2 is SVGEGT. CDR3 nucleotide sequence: TGTGCCAGCGGCTTCGGAGCAGACGAGCAGTACTTC. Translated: CASGFGADEQYF.

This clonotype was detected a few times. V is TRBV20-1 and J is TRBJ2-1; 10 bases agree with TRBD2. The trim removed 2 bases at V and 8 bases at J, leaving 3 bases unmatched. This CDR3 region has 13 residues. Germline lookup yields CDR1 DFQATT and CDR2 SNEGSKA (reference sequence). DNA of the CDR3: TGCAGTGCTAGACTAGCGGGGGTGGATGAGCAGTTCTTC. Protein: CSARLAGVDEQFF.

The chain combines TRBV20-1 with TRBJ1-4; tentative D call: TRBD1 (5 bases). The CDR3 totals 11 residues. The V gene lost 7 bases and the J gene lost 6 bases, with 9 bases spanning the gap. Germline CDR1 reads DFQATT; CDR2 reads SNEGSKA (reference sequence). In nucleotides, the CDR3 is TGCAGTGGCCAAGGGGATGAAAAACTGTTTTTT. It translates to CSGQGDEKLFF.

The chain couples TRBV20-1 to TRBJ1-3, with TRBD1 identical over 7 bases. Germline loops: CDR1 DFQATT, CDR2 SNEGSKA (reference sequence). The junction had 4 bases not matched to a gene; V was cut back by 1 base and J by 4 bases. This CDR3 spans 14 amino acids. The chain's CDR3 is CSARVGGAGNTIYF. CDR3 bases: TGCAGTGCTAGAGTAGGGGGCGCGGGAAACACCATATATTTT.

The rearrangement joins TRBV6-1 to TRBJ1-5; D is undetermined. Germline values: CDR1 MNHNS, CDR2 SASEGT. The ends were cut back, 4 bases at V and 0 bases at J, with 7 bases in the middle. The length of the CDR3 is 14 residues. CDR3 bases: TGTGCCAGCAGTGGTGAGTTTAGCAATCAGCCCCAGCATTTT. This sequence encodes CASSGEFSNQPQHF.